This T cell receptor (beta chain) was profiled in a study of shared clonotypes between healthy human individuals. Between the trimmed V and J ends, which lost 8 bases and 1 base, there was a span of 12 bases. Germline V gene sequence: CDR1 WNHNN, CDR2 SYGVQD (reference sequence). CDR3 length: 14 residues. Study-wide points: Non-shared clonotypes had lower generation probabilities than those shared by all four donors. On the whole, naive subsets had larger estimated richness than memory subsets had.

Sequencing used immunoSEQ multiplex PCR; TCRdb keeps in-frame clones, though not all of them. The sample shows roughly 500,000 clones, roughly 95% of them seen only once. The sample holds a few counts of this clone. The target antigen is unknown. Sample: naive CD4+ T cells sorted from blood. Noted subset: CD45RA+ positively selected. This sequence originates from a woman in her 30s in good health. This rearrangement joins TRBV10-1 to TRBJ2-1; no reliable D call. The CDR3 spells CASSPLASYNEQFF. The CDR3 DNA reads as TGCGCCAGCTCGCCCTTGGCGTCCTACAATGAGCAGTTCTTC.